The subject of this entry is one TCR beta chain. Only one count was recorded for this clone. Its antigen specificity is not known. No per-base quality is available; no much larger clone lies one base away. V gives up 1 base and J gives up 0 bases, and the segment between their germline ends measures 7 bases. The germline V gene gives CDR1 as SGHNT and CDR2 as YENEEA. Reading from cysteine to phenylalanine, the CDR3 counts 14 amino acids. The only DNA kept is the CDR3, 42 bases in frame from the first base. These data belong to a study of T cell responses to AZD1222 COVID-19 vaccine (dated by TCRdb to about 2021). Concerning the study at large: Because spike-specific TCR depth and breadth did not differ between the two schedules, AZD1222 recipients who got a second dose at roughly 4 weeks were pooled with those who got a second dose at roughly 12 weeks. Trial participants were enrolled by age into subgroups of 18-55, 56-69 and 70-plus years, and approximately 150, 30 and 60 TCR-sequenced participants, respectively, were included in these subgroups. A total of around 240 trial participants underwent TCR sequencing, of whom more than 200 had received two doses of AZD1222 and around 26 had received two doses of the MenACWY control vaccine. What the work shows at the level of the full study, not this receptor alone: Vaccine-associated CD4 TCRs spanned the whole spike protein, with dominant responses in regions 160-218 and 743-854. Participants were mostly white British and included more females than males, and it was suggested by the authors that clonal diversity may have been underestimated. Conclusions about previously exposed vaccinees are limited, since just 6 or 7 AZD1222 recipients were seropositive for SARS-CoV-2 at baseline. Because no day 14 peak-response samples were available, repertoires were characterized only after the peak T cell response. Spike-specific TCR breadth and depth rose significantly after two AZD1222 doses compared with day 0 and with MenACWY recipients. Reportedly, close to half of the unique spike-specific TCRs recognized epitopes lying outside the regions that are mutated in the B.1.351 and B.1.1.7 variants. In the small 56-69-year group, the increase in depth fell short of significance, most likely because of low power.

The time point label, as the study defines it: baseline before first vaccination. The vaccinee samples were drawn from two UK trials, COV001 and COV002, one of which was a single-blind randomized controlled phase 2/3 trial testing AZD1222 (ChAdOx1 nCoV-19) in healthy adults. Trial participant PBMC samples were collected at day 0 and day 28 after the second dose for TCRbeta chain sequencing. The CDR3 regions of human TCRbeta chains were subjected to immunosequencing. The authors' analysis ran thus. TCRs in the repertoires were compared against a reference library of SARS-CoV-2-specific TCRs that had been generated with the MIRA antigen-specificity platform. Breadth meant the fraction of unique TCRs that were SARS-CoV-2-associated, whereas depth meant the fraction of total T cells that were SARS-CoV-2-associated. Using the MIRA data, each spike-specific TCR was mapped to the spike region that the TCR reacts to and placed in a CD4 or CD8 class. Log10-transformed breadth and depth values were compared by one-way ANOVA with Sidak's multiple comparisons tests. Sourced from immuneACCESS, this table was stored by TCRdb with only in-frame sequences that have V and J called. A share of the clones is absent; for the studies checked, an unresolved V gene accounts for under half, and the remainder has no known explanation. That table is the source of V, J and clone size, and D and trimming were worked out from the DNA. In all, the sample holds approximately 150,000 clones, and 70% to 90% of those were seen once. The biggest ten clones account for 5.1% of the sample.

This clonotype was sampled from an adult in good health. The rearrangement combines TRBV11-3 with TRBJ2-7, with the D gene not clear enough to name. The starting material was peripheral blood, obtained on day 0 of AZD1222 vaccination. The CDR3 protein: CASSLGWSSYEQYF. The nucleotides are TGTGCCAGCAGCTTAGGGTGGTCCTCCTACGAGCAGTACTTC.